This TCR beta chain appears in the sequencing data of a study of T cell repertoires in cytomegalovirus infection (dated by TCRdb to the late 2010s). The study in broad terms: Because public TCR beta signatures pointed to carriage of CMV infection together with the matching HLA type, the HLA type of each donor mattered for the analysis.

CDR1 and CDR2, per the germline V gene, are MNHEY and SVGAGI. The CDR3 runs 23 residues from the cysteine to the phenylalanine. Of the read, only the CDR3 DNA is kept; its 69 bases are in frame from base 1. V is shortened by 0 bases, J by 4 bases, and the region joining them spans 34 bases. As for this clonotype: The antigen this receptor binds is unknown. Base qualities are not provided; no much larger clone lies one nucleotide away.

Sequencer: Illumina HiSeq 1500. TCRdb ran its own pipeline on the public reads, namely fastp trimming at Q25 and MiXCR clone calling, and kept in-frame beta chains. Identical CDR3 protein sequences are pooled into one entry, listed with their most common genes and DNA. The sample has 510,000 or so distinct CDR3 sequences on record, 26% of them singletons. The top ten clonotypes cover about 12% of the sample. Paper-wide results and their limitations: The ex vivo response was dominated by HLA-C-restricted CMV-specific TCR beta clonotypes, and the single most frequent clonotype in two of eight donors was supplied by these HLA-C-restricted clonotypes. Cumulative frequency of public TCR beta family members discriminated carriers of CMV infection plus the relevant HLA type in this cohort and an independent roughly 330-donor cohort.

The source material was PBMCs. The chain links TRBV6-5 with TRBJ2-1; a tentative D call is TRBD1 (9 bases match). This receptor was taken from a human donor in good health (CMV status not recorded). Some clones in this sample may be carry-over from other donors' samples. CDR3 loop: CASSYSGQGTGGYHSEPYNEQFF. The bases read TGTGCCAGCAGTTACTCGGGACAGGGCACGGGAGGGTACCATAGCGAACCTTACAATGAGCAGTTCTTC.